The clone carrying this T cell receptor beta chain was found a few times. Its antigen is undetermined. This record belongs to a study of beta chain features in type 1 diabetes. General study points: Type 1 diabetes patients had TCRB CDR3s that were shorter (moderately but significantly so) in all four CD4+ subsets.

The CDR3 totals 15 residues. Trimming took 3 bases from V and 4 from J; bases not matched to a gene: 5. CDR1 and CDR2 from the germline V gene are SGHRS and YFSETQ. Investigators reverse transcribed all isolated RNA, so they sequenced expressed TCRB transcripts. The data were produced by immunoSEQ multiplex PCR, yet TCRdb's version contains in-frame clones alone and is incomplete. The sample lists hundreds of thousands of clones, about an eighth seen once, with 0.022% in the top ten. This chain connects TRBV5-1 to TRBJ1-1; 11 nucleotides match TRBD1. The sample taken for sequencing was naive CD4+ T cells from blood. The receptor was isolated from a young man with type 1 diabetes. CDR3: CASSSMGTGGTEAFF. Written as DNA, the CDR3 is TGCGCCAGCAGCTCCATGGGGACAGGGGGCACTGAAGCTTTCTTT.